This T cell receptor (beta chain) comes out of a study of T cells in Graves' hyperthyroidism and ophthalmopathy. RNA transcripts gave rise to amplified TCR beta CDR3 regions. HTBI primers drove first-round RT-PCR of the TCR CDR3. TCRdb ran MiXCR on the multiplex PCR reads and lists one entry per CDR3 protein. The sample has about 200,000 distinct CDR3 sequences, roughly 17% seen once; the top ten hold roughly 50%. This clonotype was seen ten or more times. The CDR3 extends over 13 amino acids. Germline V lookup: CDR1 ENHRY, CDR2 SYGVKD. Trimming pared 4 bases from V and 7 bases from J, leaving 8 bases between.

This TCR came from a woman in her forties or fifties with Graves' hyperthyroidism. The material sequenced was blood. The chain links TRBV10-3 to TRBJ1-6, with unresolved D. The CDR3, as DNA: TGTGCCATCAGTGTTCAGGAGAATTCACCCCTCCACTTT. It is translated as CAISVQENSPLHF.